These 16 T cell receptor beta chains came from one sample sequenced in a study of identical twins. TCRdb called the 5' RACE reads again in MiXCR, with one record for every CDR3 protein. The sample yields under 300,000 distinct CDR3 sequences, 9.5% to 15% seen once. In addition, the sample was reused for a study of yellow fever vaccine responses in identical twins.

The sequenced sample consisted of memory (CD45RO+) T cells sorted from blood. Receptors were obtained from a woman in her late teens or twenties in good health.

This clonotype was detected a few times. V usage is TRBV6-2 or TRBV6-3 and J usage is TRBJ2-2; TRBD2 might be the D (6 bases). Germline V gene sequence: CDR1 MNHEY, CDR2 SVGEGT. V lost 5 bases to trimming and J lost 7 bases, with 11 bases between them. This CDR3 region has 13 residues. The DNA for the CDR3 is TGTGCCAGCAGTGAGCGGCGGGGCGGGGAGCTGTTTTTT. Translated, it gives CASSERRGGELFF.

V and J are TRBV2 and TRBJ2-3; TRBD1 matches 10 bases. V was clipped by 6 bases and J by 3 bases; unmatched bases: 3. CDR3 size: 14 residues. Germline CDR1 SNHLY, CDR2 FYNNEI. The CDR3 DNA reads TGTGCCAGCAGAGGGGACAGGGGTACAGATACGCAGTATTTT. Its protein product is CASRGDRGTDTQYF.

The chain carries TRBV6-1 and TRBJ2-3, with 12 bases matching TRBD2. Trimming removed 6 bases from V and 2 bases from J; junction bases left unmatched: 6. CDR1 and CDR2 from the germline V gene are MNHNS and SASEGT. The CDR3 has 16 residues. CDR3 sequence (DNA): TGTGCCAGCAGCCGAACTAGCGGGGGGATCACAGATACGCAGTATTTT. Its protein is CASSRTSGGITDTQYF.

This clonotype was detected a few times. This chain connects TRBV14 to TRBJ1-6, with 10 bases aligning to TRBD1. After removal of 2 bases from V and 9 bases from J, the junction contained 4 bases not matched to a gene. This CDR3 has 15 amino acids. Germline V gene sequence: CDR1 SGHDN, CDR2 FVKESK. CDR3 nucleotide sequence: TGTGCCAGCAGCCAAACGACAGGGGGCCTTTCACCCCTCCACTTT. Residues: CASSQTTGGLSPLHF.

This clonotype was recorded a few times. CDR3 DNA: TGTGCCAGCTCACCGCCCTCAAGGCTAGATACGCAGTATTTT. Residues: CASSPPSRLDTQYF. This chain joins TRBV18 and TRBJ2-3, with D uncertain. V lost 3 bases to trimming and J lost 5 bases, with 12 bases between them. This CDR3 has 14 residues. Germline V gene lookup returns CDR1 KGHSH and CDR2 LQKENI.

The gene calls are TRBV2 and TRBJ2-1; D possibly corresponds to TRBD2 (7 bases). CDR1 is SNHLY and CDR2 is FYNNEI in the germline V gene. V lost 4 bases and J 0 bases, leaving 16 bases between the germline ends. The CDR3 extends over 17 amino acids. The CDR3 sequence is CASSGGGGSLSYNEQFF. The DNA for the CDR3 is TGTGCCAGCAGTGGGGGGGGCGGGAGTCTCTCCTACAATGAGCAGTTCTTC. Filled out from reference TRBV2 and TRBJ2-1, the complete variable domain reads EPEVTQTPSHQVTQMGQEVILRCVPISNHLYFYWYRQILGQKVEFLVSFYNNEISEKSEIFDDQFSVERPDGSNFTLKIRSTKLEDSAMYFCASSGGGGSLSYNEQFFGPGTRLTVL.

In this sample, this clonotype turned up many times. The CDR3 sequence is CSALLGLVPYNEQFF. The CDR3 DNA sequence: TGCAGCGCTCTACTGGGACTAGTTCCCTACAATGAGCAGTTCTTC. The chain recombines TRBV29-1 with TRBJ2-1; TRBD2 aligns across 8 bases. Germline V gene sequence: CDR1 SQVTM, CDR2 ANQGSEA. V lost 7 bases and J lost 2; bases outside the gene matches: 10. The CDR3 has 15 residues.

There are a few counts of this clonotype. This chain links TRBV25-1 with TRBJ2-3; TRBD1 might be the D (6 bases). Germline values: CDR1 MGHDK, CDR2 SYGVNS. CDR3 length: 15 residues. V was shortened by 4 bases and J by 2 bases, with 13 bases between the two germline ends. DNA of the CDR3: TGTGCCAGCAGTGGCCGTCAGGGGCCCACAGATACGCAGTATTTT. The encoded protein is CASSGRQGPTDTQYF.

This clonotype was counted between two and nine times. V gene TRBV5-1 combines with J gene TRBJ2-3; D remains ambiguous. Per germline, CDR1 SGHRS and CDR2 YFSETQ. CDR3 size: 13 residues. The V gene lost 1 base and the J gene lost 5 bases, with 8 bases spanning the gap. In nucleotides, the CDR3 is TGCGCCAGCAGCTTGAGGGTTCTAGATACGCAGTATTTT. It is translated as CASSLRVLDTQYF.

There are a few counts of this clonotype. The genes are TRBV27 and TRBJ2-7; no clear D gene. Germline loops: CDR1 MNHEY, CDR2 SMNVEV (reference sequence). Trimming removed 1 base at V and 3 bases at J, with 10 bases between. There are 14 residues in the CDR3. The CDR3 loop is CASSLFGQNYEQYF. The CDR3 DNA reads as TGTGCCAGCAGTTTATTCGGCCAGAACTACGAGCAGTACTTC.

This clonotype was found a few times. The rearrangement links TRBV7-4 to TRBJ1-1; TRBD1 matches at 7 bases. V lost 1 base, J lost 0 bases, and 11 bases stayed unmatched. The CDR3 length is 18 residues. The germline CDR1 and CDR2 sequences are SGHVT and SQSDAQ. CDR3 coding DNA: TGTGCCAGCAGCTTAGGGTGCTGGCAGACAGGGCTGAACACTGAAGCTTTCTTT. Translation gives CASSLGCWQTGLNTEAFF.

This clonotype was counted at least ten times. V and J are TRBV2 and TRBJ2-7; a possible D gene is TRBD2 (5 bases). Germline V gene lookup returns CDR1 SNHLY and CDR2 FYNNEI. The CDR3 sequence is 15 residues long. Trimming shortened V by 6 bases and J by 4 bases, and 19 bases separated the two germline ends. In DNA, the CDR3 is TGTGCCAGCAGGGCAGAGGGAGCCGAGAGATACGAGCAGTACTTC. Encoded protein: CASRAEGAERYEQYF.

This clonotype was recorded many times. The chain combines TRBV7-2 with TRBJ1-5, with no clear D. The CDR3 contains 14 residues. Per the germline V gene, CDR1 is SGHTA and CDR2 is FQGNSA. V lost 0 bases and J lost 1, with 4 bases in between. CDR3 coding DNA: TGTGCCAGCAGCTTAGCTCACAGCAATCAGCCCCAGCATTTT. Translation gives CASSLAHSNQPQHF. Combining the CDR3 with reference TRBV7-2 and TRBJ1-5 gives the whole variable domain GAGVSQSPSNKVTEKGKDVELRCDPISGHTALYWYRQSLGQGLEFLIYFQGNSAPDKSGLPSDRFSAERTGGSVSTLTIQRTQQEDSAVYLCASSLAHSNQPQHFGDGTRLSIL.

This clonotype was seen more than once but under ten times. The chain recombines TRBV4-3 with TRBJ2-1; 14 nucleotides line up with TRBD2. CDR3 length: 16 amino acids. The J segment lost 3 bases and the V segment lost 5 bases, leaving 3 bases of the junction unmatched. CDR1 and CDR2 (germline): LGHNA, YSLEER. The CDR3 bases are TGCGCCAGCAGCAAGACTAGCGGGGGGGACTACAATGAGCAGTTCTTC. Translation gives CASSKTSGGDYNEQFF.

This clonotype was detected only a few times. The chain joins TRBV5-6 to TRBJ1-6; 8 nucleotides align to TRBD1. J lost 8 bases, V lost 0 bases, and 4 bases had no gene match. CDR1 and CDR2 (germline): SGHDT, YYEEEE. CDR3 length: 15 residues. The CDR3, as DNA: TGTGCCAGCAGCTTGGGGGACAGGAGGGATTCACCCCTCCACTTT. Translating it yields CASSLGDRRDSPLHF.

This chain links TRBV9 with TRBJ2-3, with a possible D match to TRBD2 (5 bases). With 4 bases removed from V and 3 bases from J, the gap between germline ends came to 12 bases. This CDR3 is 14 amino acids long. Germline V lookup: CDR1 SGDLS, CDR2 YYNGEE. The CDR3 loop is CASSLSSVTDTQYF. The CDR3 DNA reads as TGTGCCAGCAGCCTGAGTAGCGTGACAGATACGCAGTATTTT.